Below are 13 T cell receptor beta chains sequenced from a single sample in a study of cytomegalovirus exposure and HLA in healthy donors. Use of 60 Vbeta and 13 Jbeta primers characterized the PCR. Clones were sequenced by immunoSEQ multiplex PCR, and TCRdb holds only the in-frame ones, with some missing. The profile covers 100,000 to 150,000 clones, with about 81% appearing a single time and less than 1.1% taken by the ten largest. Material: PBMCs. These receptors all stem from a woman aged 30 to 39 in good health and CMV-seronegative.

CDR3 coding DNA: TGTGCCAGCAGTTCGACAGTTTTGAACACCGGGGAGCTGTTTTTT. Translating it yields CASSSTVLNTGELFF. The chain couples TRBV6-5 to TRBJ2-2; TRBD1 might be the D (5 bases). The length of the CDR3 is 15 residues. The V end lost 4 bases, the J end lost 1 base, and 10 bases lay between the germline ends. Germline CDR1 and CDR2: MNHEY and SVGAGI.

V is TRBV2 and J is TRBJ1-3, with a weak D call TRBD1 (5 bases). V shed 5 bases and J shed 0 bases, with 14 bases lying between them. The CDR3 consists of 16 residues. Germline V gene data show CDR1 as SNHLY and CDR2 as FYNNEI. The CDR3 region is CASSYDSPISGNTIYF. As DNA, the CDR3 is TGTGCCAGCAGTTATGACAGCCCGATCTCTGGAAACACCATATATTTT. The full variable domain, completed using reference TRBV2 and TRBJ1-3, is EPEVTQTPSHQVTQMGQEVILRCVPISNHLYFYWYRQILGQKVEFLVSFYNNEISEKSEIFDDQFSVERPDGSNFTLKIRSTKLEDSAMYFCASSYDSPISGNTIYFGEGSWLTVV.

The J gene is TRBJ2-3, the V gene TRBV6-5; 11 nucleotides align to TRBD1. The V gene end was trimmed by 5 bases and the J gene end by 7 bases; junction bases not matched to a gene: 5. The CDR3 consists of 14 residues. Germline V gene sequence: CDR1 MNHEY, CDR2 SVGAGI. CDR3 sequence: CASSQDRGLNTQYF. For the CDR3, the DNA is TGTGCCAGCAGTCAGGACAGGGGGCTAAATACGCAGTATTTT.

The chain carries TRBV11-2 and TRBJ1-1; 10 bases match TRBD1. Germline V gene data show CDR1 as SGHAT and CDR2 as FQNNGV. This CDR3 has 19 amino acids. V shed 3 bases, J shed 2 bases, and the junction held 15 bases outside the gene matches. Here the CDR3 reads CASSFHARQGAGINTEAFF. CDR3 bases: TGTGCCAGCAGCTTTCACGCCCGACAGGGGGCGGGAATTAACACTGAAGCTTTCTTT.

This chain joins TRBV6-6 and TRBJ1-2; D gene unclear. The CDR3 sequence is 11 residues long. CDR1 and CDR2 (germline): MNHNY, SVGAGI (reference sequence). The ends were cut back, 6 bases at V and 6 bases at J, with 8 bases in the middle. The CDR3 reads CASRHEDGYTF. Here the CDR3 DNA reads TGTGCCAGCAGACACGAGGATGGCTACACCTTC.

CDR3 residues: CASSSDLRSGNTIYF. Written as DNA, the CDR3 is TGTGCCAGCAGCTCGGACTTACGCTCTGGAAACACCATATATTTT. V gene TRBV7-9 combines with J gene TRBJ1-3; D is undetermined. The CDR3 totals 15 residues. Germline CDR1 and CDR2: SEHNR and FQNEAQ (reference sequence). Deletions cut 4 bases from V and 0 bases from J, with 10 bases between.

The V gene is TRBV28, the J gene TRBJ1-1; weak D call: TRBD1 (5 bases). The CDR3 consists of 15 residues. Germline CDR1 and CDR2: MDHEN and SYDVKM. V gave up 8 bases and J gave up 0 bases, with 16 bases separating them. The CDR3: CASYPTTAVNTEAFF. The DNA for the CDR3 is TGTGCCAGCTACCCTACGACAGCCGTGAACACTGAAGCTTTCTTT.

The gene calls are TRBV5-4 and TRBJ2-3; 8 bases line up with TRBD2. The germline V gene has CDR1 SGHNT and CDR2 YYREEE (reference sequence). The CDR3 runs to 16 residues. V dropped 4 bases and J dropped 6; count of bases not matched to a gene: 13. The CDR3: CASSRSGGAVFDTQYF. In DNA form, the CDR3 reads TGTGCCAGCAGCCGGAGCGGGGGAGCCGTTTTCGATACGCAGTATTTT.

This chain connects TRBV4-3 to TRBJ2-1; 13 positions agree with TRBD2. CDR1 is LGHNA, CDR2 YSLEER, per germline. Losses at the gene ends were 0 bases for V and 7 bases for J; bases not matched to a gene: 3. The CDR3 has 16 amino acids. CDR3 residues: CASSQDKGLAGNEQFF. The CDR3 DNA reads TGCGCCAGCAGCCAAGATAAGGGACTAGCGGGGAATGAGCAGTTCTTC.

This clone was picked up one time. The chain is built from TRBV4-2 and TRBJ2-3, with TRBD2 matching 11 bases. The CDR3 extends over 18 amino acids. In germline, CDR1 is LGHNA, CDR2 YNFKEQ. J gave up 0 bases and V 1 base, and 6 bases lay outside the gene matches. The CDR3 bases are TGTGCCAGCAGCCAAGGCTATCTAGCGGGAGGTAGCACAGATACGCAGTATTTT. Amino acids: CASSQGYLAGGSTDTQYF.

The rearrangement uses TRBV29-1 and TRBJ2-5; TRBD2 agrees at 13 bases. J gave up 4 bases and V 6 bases, and 11 bases lay outside the gene matches. The CDR3 extends over 16 amino acids. Germline CDR1 SQVTM, CDR2 ANQGSEA. The CDR3 bases are TGCAGCGTCCCCCGGACTAGCGGGGGCTTGGGAGAGACCCAGTACTTC. As protein: CSVPRTSGGLGETQYF.

This chain joins TRBV7-9 and TRBJ2-6; D gene ambiguous. CDR3 length: 15 residues. Germline lookup yields CDR1 SEHNR and CDR2 FQNEAQ (reference sequence). The V end was cut by 1 base, the J end by 3 bases, with 7 bases between. The CDR3 nucleotides read TGTGCCAGCAGCTTAGATCGTTATGGGGCCAACGTCCTGACTTTC. Amino acids: CASSLDRYGANVLTF. The full variable domain, with the rest looked up from reference TRBV7-9 and TRBJ2-6, is DTGVSQNPRHKITKRGQNVTFRCDPISEHNRLYWYRQTLGQGPEFLTYFQNEAQLEKSRLLSDRFSAERPKGSFSTLEIQRTEQGDSAMYLCASSLDRYGANVLTFGAGSRLTVL.

The genes are TRBV6-5 and TRBJ2-7; the match to TRBD1 covers 7 bases. CDR1 and CDR2 (germline): MNHEY, SVGAGI. V dropped 1 base and J dropped 2; count of bases not matched to a gene: 2. There are 14 residues in the CDR3. The CDR3 bases are TGTGCCAGCAGTTACTTGACAGGGACCTACGAGCAGTACTTC. This codes for CASSYLTGTYEQYF.